This TCR beta chain was obtained from a study of T cell responses to AZD1222 COVID-19 vaccine. Broader study findings: In all cases, repertoires were sampled only after the peak T cell response. Donor demographics were predominantly white British with a female majority; clonal diversity may be underestimated. At baseline, just a handful of AZD1222 recipients tested seropositive.

Germline V CDR1 and CDR2: SGHTA, FQGNSA. Trimming took 1 base from V and 0 from J, leaving 3 bases between them. CDR3 size: 13 residues. The assay was immunoSEQ multiplex PCR, and TCRdb's table has in-frame clones only and misses some. The sample holds 82,000 or so clones; 90% are singletons and the top ten take around 4.9%. Concerning this clone: The target antigen is unknown.

The J gene is TRBJ1-2, the V gene TRBV7-2, with D unclear. This specimen consisted of peripheral blood, obtained on day 0 of AZD1222 vaccination. This clonotype originated in an adult in good health. CDR3 nucleotides: TGTGCCAGCAGCTTAGGGACTAACTATGGCTACACCTTC. It yields the protein CASSLGTNYGYTF.